This TCR beta chain was captured by sequencing in a study of blood T cell repertoires in COVID-19. The CDR3 is made up of 17 amino acids. Germline CDR1 and CDR2: LGHNA and YSLEER. V shed 0 bases and J 1 base; nucleotides not matched to a gene: 8. The protocol was immunoSEQ multiplex PCR, while the TCRdb copy is restricted to in-frame clones and leaves out a portion. The sample lists more than 95,000 clones, approximately 80% occurring once. The genes are TRBV4-3 and TRBJ1-1, with 7 nucleotides matching TRBD1. This receptor was identified in a middle-aged man with active or convalescent COVID-19. Specimen: peripheral blood. CDR3 DNA: TGCGCCAGCAGCCAAGAAATCCCGGGACAGTCGAACACTGAAGCTTTCTTT. Protein sequence: CASSQEIPGQSNTEAFF.